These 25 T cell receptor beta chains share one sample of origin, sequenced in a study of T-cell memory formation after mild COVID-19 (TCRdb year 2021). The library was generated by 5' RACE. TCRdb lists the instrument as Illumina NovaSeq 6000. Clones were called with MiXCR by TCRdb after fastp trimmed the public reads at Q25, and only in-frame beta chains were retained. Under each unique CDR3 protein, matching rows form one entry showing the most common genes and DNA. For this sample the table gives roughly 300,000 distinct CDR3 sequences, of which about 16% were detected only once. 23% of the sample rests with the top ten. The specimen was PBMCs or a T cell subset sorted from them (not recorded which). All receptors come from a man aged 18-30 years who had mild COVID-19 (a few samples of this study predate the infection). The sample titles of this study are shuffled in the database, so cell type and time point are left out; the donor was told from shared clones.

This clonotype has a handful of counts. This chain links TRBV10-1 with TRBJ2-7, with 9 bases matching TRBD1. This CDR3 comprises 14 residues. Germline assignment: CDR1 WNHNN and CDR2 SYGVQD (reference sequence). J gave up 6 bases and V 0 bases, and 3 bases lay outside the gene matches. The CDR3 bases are TGCGCCAGCAGTGAGTCGGGACAGGGAGGCGAGCAGTACTTC. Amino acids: CASSESGQGGEQYF.

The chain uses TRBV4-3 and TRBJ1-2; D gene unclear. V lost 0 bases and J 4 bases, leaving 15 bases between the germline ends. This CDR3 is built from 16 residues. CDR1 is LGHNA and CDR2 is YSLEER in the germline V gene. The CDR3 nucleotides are TGCGCCAGCAGCCAAGACCTTCGGAGCAGAACCTATGGCTACACCTTC. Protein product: CASSQDLRSRTYGYTF.

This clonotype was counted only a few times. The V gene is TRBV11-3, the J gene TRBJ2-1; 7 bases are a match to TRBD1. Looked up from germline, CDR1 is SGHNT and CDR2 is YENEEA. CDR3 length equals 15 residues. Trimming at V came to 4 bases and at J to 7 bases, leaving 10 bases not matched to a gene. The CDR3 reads CASSSRGRGKNEQFF. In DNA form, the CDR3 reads TGTGCCAGCAGCTCCCGTGGCAGGGGGAAGAATGAGCAGTTCTTC.

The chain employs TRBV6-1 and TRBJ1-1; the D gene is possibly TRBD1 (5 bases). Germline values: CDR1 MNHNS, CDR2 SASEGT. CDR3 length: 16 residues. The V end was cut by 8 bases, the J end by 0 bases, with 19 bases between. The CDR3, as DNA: TGTGCCAGCCAAAACTCCGGGACGTCCATGAACACTGAAGCTTTCTTT. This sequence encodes CASQNSGTSMNTEAFF.

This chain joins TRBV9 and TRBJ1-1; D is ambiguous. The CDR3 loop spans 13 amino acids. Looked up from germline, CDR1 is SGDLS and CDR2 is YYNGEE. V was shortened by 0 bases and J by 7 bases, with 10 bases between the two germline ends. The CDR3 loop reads CASSVGWVGEAFF. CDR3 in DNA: TGTGCCAGCAGCGTAGGCTGGGTAGGTGAAGCTTTCTTT.

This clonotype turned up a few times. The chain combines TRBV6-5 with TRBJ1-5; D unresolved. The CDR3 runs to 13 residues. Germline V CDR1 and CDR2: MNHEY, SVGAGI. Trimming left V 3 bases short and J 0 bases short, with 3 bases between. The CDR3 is CASSYNSNQPQHF. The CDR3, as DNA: TGTGCCAGCAGTTATAATAGCAATCAGCCCCAGCATTTT.

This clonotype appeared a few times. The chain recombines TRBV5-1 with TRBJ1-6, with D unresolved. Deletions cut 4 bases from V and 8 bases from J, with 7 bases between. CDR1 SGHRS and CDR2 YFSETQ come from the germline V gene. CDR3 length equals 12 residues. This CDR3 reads CASSARDSPLHF. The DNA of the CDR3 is TGCGCCAGCAGCGCCCGTGATTCACCCCTCCACTTT.

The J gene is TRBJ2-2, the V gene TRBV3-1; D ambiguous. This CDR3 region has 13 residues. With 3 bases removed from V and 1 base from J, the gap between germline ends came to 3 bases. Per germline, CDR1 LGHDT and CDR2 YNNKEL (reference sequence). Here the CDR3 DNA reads TGTGCCAGCAGCCACCTGAACACCGGGGAGCTGTTTTTT. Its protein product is CASSHLNTGELFF. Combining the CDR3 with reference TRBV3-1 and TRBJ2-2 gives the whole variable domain DTAVSQTPKYLVTQMGNDKSIKCEQNLGHDTMYWYKQDSKKFLKIMFSYNNKELIINETVPNRFSPKSPDKAHLNLHINSLELGDSAVYFCASSHLNTGELFFGEGSRLTVL.

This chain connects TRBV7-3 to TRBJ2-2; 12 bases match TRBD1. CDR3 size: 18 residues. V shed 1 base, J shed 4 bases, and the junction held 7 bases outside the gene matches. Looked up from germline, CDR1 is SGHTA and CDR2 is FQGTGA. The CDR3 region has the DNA TGTGCCAGCAGCTTAAGGGGACAGGGGGCGAGTGGCACCGGGGAGCTGTTTTTT. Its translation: CASSLRGQGASGTGELFF.

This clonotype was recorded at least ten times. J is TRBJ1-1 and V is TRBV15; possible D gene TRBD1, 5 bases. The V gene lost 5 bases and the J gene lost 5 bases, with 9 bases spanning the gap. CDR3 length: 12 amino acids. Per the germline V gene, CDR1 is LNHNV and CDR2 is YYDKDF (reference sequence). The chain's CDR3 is CATSWGKTEAFF. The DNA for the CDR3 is TGTGCCACCAGCTGGGGGAAGACTGAAGCTTTCTTT.

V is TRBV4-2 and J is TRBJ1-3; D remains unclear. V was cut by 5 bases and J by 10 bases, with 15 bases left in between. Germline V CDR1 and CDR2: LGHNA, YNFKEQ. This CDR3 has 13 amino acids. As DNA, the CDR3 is TGTGCCAGCAGCAGGACTGGGGATGAGACCATATATTTT. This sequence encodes CASSRTGDETIYF.

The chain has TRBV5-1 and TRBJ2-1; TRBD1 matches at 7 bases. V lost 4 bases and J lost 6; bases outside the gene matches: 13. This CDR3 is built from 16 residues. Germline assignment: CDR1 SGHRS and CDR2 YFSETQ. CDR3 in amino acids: CASSIETEQGSNEQFF. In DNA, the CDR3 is TGCGCCAGCAGCATAGAGACCGAACAGGGGTCCAATGAGCAGTTCTTC.

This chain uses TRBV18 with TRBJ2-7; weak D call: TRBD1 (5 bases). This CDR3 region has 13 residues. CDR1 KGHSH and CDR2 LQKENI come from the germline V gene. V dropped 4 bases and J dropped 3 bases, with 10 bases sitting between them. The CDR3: CASSRMQGYEQYF. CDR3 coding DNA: TGTGCCAGCTCACGGATGCAGGGCTACGAGCAGTACTTC. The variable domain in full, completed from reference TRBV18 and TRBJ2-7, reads NAGVMQNPRHLVRRRGQEARLRCSPMKGHSHVYWYRQLPEEGLKFMVYLQKENIIDESGMPKERFSAEFPKEGPSILRIQQVVRGDSAAYFCASSRMQGYEQYFGPGTRLTVT.

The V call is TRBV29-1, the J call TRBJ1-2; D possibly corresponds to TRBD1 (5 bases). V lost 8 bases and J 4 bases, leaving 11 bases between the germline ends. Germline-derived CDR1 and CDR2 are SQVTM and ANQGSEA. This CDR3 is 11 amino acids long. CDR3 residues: CSTGGFYGYTF. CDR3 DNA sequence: TGCAGCACGGGGGGTTTCTATGGCTACACCTTC.

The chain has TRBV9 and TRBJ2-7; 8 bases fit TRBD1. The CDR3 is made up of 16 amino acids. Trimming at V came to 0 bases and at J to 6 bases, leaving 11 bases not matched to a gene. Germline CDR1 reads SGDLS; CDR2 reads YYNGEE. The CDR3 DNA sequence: TGTGCCAGCAGCGTAGCTAACGGACAGGGTCCGGTCGAGCAGTACTTC. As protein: CASSVANGQGPVEQYF.

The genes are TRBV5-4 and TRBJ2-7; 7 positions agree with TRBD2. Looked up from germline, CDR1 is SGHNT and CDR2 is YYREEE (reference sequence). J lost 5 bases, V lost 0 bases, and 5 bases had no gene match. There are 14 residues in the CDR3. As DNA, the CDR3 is TGTGCCAGCAGCTTGGGGCCGGGGAGGGACGAGCAGTACGTC. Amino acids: CASSLGPGRDEQYV.

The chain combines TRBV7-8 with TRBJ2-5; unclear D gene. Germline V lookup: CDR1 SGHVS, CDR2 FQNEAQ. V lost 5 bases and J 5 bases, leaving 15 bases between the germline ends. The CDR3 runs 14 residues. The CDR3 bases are TGTGCCAGCAGCCATCGTCCGGTCACGGAGACCCAGTACTTC. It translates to CASSHRPVTETQYF.

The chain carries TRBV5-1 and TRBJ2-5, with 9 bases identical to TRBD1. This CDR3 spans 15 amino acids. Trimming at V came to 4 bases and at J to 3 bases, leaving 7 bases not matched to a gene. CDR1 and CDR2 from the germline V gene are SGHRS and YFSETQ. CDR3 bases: TGCGCCAGCAGCGTGGGACAGGGCAGTAAAGAGACCCAGTACTTC. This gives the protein CASSVGQGSKETQYF.

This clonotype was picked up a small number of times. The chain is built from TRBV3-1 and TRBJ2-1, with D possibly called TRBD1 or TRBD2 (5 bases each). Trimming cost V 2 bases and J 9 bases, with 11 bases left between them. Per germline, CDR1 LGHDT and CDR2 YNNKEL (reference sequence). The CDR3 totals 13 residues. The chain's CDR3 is CASSQRGVGEQFF. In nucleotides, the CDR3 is TGTGCCAGCAGCCAACGAGGGGTGGGTGAGCAGTTCTTC.

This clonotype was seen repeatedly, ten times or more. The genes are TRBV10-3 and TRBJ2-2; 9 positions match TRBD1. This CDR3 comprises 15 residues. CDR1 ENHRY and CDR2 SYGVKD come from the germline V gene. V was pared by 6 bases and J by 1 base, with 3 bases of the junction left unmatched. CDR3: CAISPGQGNTGELFF. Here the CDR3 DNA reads TGTGCCATCAGCCCGGGACAGGGGAACACCGGGGAGCTGTTTTTT.

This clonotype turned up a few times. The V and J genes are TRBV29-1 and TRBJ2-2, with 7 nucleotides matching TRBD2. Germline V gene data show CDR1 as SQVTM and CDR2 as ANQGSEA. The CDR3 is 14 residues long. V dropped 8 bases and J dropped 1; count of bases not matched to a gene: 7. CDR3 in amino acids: CSTQGGGNTGELFF. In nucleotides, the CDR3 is TGCAGCACCCAGGGCGGGGGGAACACCGGGGAGCTGTTTTTT.

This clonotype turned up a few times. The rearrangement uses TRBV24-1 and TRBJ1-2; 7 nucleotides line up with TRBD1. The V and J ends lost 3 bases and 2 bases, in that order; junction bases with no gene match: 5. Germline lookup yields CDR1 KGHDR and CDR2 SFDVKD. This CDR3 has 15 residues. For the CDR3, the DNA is TGTGCCACCAGTGATACCGGACAGGAAAACTATGGCTACACCTTC. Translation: CATSDTGQENYGYTF.

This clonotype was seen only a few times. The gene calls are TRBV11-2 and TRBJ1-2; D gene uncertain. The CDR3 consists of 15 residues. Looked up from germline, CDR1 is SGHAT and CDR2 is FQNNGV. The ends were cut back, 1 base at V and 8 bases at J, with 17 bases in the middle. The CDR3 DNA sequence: TGTGCCAGCAGCTTAGGACGGAGCGTTCTTTCGGGCTACACCTTC. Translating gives CASSLGRSVLSGYTF.

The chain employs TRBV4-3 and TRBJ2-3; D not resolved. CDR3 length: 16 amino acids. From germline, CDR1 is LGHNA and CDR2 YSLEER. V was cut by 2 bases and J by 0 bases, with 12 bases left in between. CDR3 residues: CASSQHTSPSTDTQYF. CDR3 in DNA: TGCGCCAGCAGCCAACATACGAGTCCTAGCACAGATACGCAGTATTTT.

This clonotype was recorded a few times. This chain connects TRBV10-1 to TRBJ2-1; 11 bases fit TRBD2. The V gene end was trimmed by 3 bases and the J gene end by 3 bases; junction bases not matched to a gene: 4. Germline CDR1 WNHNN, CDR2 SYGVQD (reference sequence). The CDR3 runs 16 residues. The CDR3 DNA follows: TGCGCCAGCAGTGAAATAGCGGGGGGGGACTACAATGAGCAGTTCTTC. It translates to CASSEIAGGDYNEQFF.